This T cell receptor (beta chain) was found in a study of early T cells in non-severe SARS-CoV-2 infection. The wider study: Whole-blood bulk RNA, unsorted, was sequenced, and chains were unpaired.

Tagging with unique molecular identifiers was applied to individual cDNA molecules. TCRdb re-derived calls from the 5' RACE reads in MiXCR, one entry per CDR3 protein. Of 79,000 or so distinct CDR3 sequences listed, more than 10% are singletons. This clonotype appeared a few times. What it binds is unknown. Broader study findings: Anti-spike CD8 specificities were favored by VDJdb matching, whose results missed private and CD4 specificities.

Germline values: CDR1 SQVTM, CDR2 ANQGSEA. This CDR3 spans 12 amino acids. V gave up 6 bases and J gave up 1 base, with 7 bases separating them. This chain joins TRBV29-1 and TRBJ1-5, with D perhaps TRBD1 (5 bases). The origin of this receptor is an adult who was a healthcare worker with PCR-confirmed SARS-CoV-2 infection or an uninfected control (not recorded which). Material: whole blood. CDR3 DNA: TGCAGCGTCTGGGACAGCAATCAGCCCCAGCATTTT. Protein: CSVWDSNQPQHF.